The sequence of this TCR beta chain was determined in a study of T cell responses to AZD1222 COVID-19 vaccine. Looked up from germline, CDR1 is DFQATT and CDR2 is SNEGSKA (reference sequence). This CDR3 region has 15 residues. The V and J ends lost 3 bases and 2 bases respectively, with 14 bases between them. Broader study findings: Variant regions that are unmutated are reportedly the target of nearly half of spike-specific TCRs.

Generated by immunoSEQ multiplex PCR, the TCRdb table keeps only in-frame clones and is missing some. Here the sample spans just under 100,000 clones, about 88% being singletons. This clone has only one observation. What it binds is unknown. This specimen was peripheral blood, taken on day 0 of AZD1222 vaccination. The chain carries TRBV20-1 and TRBJ1-5, with a weak D call TRBD1 (5 bases). This TCR was recovered from an adult in good health. The CDR3 region has the DNA TGCAGTGCTAGTTGGGGGGGGGAAGGCAATCAGCCCCAGCATTTT. This gives the protein CSASWGGEGNQPQHF.